This T cell receptor beta chain was identified in a study of shared clonotypes between healthy human individuals (dated by TCRdb to between 2020 and 2021). Some background on the complete study: The cohort comprised a couple of women and three men aged 18 to 49 years. Each donor's leukapheresis produced roughly between roughly 0.85 and 10 billion PBMCs. The study deeply sequenced blood TCR repertoires of five healthy adults to estimate repertoire size and the extent of clonotype sharing between individuals. To increase sequencing depth and limit assay-specific biases, TCR repertoire library preparation and sequencing were carried out by different laboratories using diverse techniques. Per donor, three plates each were used for CD4 naive and CD4 memory, two for CD8 naive, and one for CD8 memory. The investigation overall reported the following: Higher generation probabilities were observed for clonotypes shared by all four sorted-subset donors than for non-shared clonotypes. The genetic and exposure-history diversity represented was limited by the small number of donors. Approximately 5% of naive CD4, 3.5% of naive CD8, 2% to 2.5% of memory CD4, and 0.4% of memory CD8 clonotypes were shared across a few donors. Sampling was restricted to blood, and TCR repertoires in tissues likely differ from the TCR repertoires found in blood. Pairwise subsampling indicated that sequencing depth was expected to affect the degree of clonotype sharing among donors. Larger estimated clonotype richness was generally found for naive subsets than for memory subsets. Rarefaction of sorted-subset datasets indicated incomplete sequencing despite the large sequencing depth.

Healthy HIV-negative adults with no recently reported acute infections or vaccinations were included as donors. All donors were Caucasian adults living in Nashville, Tennessee, USA. CD4+ T cells were enriched by magnetic negative selection; naive cells were then positively selected on CD45RA, and the negative fraction formed the memory subset. After blood collection by leukapheresis, PBMCs were isolated using Ficoll-Histopaque density gradient centrifugation and then cryopreserved in the vapor phase of liquid nitrogen. Analytical flow cytometry was used to check the purity and quantity of each magnetically sorted T cell population. Genomic DNA was isolated from each sorted fraction and quantified by UV absorbance on a Nanodrop 2000c. Using the deep immunoSEQ assay, TCR CDR3 regions were amplified from genomic DNA by multiplex PCR. Extracted genomic DNA from each cell subset was spread evenly across all wells of several immunoSEQ 96-well plates, with each plate serving as a replicate. For sorted subsets, around 200 ng genomic DNA, equal to about 30,000 T cell genomes, was loaded into each replicate PCR. Purified libraries were measured with a Qubit 3.0 fluorometer, size-checked on a Bioanalyzer 2100, and measured again with the KAPA Library Quantification kit. Every immunoSEQ 96-well plate was sequenced on a separate single-read 150-cycle Illumina NextSeq 550 flow cell. Per the authors' processing: Because the immunoSEQ output included only junctional sequences and no quality scores, the filtering could not be the same as the filtering used for full-length reads. To assign V/J genes and CDR3, sequences were annotated against IMGT germline references using PyIR, a Python wrapper for IgBLAST v1.9. Any read was removed if the V/J assignment was weak (E-value above 1e-6), the CDR3 was missing, or the read contained stop codons, out-of-frame junctions, or ambiguous translated residues. A V3J clonotype was defined by an identical inferred V gene, J gene, and CDR3 amino acid sequence. Percentage overlap between repertoires was calculated by dividing the number of shared unique clonotypes by the size of the smaller repertoire. Repertoire richness was assessed with RTK rarefaction, the Chao1 estimator, and Recon v2.1 estimates of unobserved clonotypes. Generation probabilities were computed with OLGA for all TCRbeta clonotypes obtained by the gDNA method from several donors. The table comes from immuneACCESS by way of TCRdb, which keeps in-frame sequences with V and J called. Part of the clones is missing from these tables; in studies checked, under half for an unresolved V gene and the rest for unknown reasons. The V and J calls and clone size are taken from that table; D and trimming were inferred from the DNA. Here the sample has about 1 million clones; approximately 72% occur a single time. In total, the top ten clones hold approximately 1.5% of the sample.

Concerning this clone itself: The antigen this receptor binds is unknown. Per-nucleotide qualities are absent, and no much larger clonotype sits a single base away.

This TCR derives from a man aged 18 to 30 in good health. The sample consisted of memory CD4+ T cells sorted from blood. Reading the label with the study, this specimen's cell subset or site is: CD45RA-negative fraction.

The CDR3 in this case is CASSEINRHQGNTIYF. The nucleotides read TGCGCCAGCAGTGAGATAAACAGGCATCAGGGAAACACCATATATTTT. The V gene is TRBV10-2 and the J gene is TRBJ1-3; a weak D assignment points to TRBD1 (5 bases agree). CDR1 and CDR2 (WSHSY, SAAADI) derive from the germline V gene. V is cut by 2 bases and J by 4 bases, and the space between the germline ends is 15 bases. Including the terminal cysteine and phenylalanine, the CDR3 comprises 16 residues. The sequence is cut down to CDR3 DNA, 48 bases in frame from base 1.